This T cell receptor (beta chain) was obtained from a study of CD8+ T cells in alopecia areata. Treatment here: oral pan-JAK inhibitor, 5-10 mg twice daily. Sequencing used cDNA as its template, made by extracting RNA and reverse transcribing it. Sequencing was performed with immunoSEQ multiplex PCR; in TCRdb, only in-frame clones are kept and a portion is missing. The sample contains approximately 210,000 clones, approximately 67% of which appear only once. The CDR3 runs 11 residues. Germline CDR1 and CDR2: DFQATT and SNEGSKA (reference sequence). V was pared by 7 bases and J by 6 bases, with 10 bases between.

The sequencing used CD4+ T cells sorted from blood, collected around week 50, from a patient treated with tofacitinib. The receptor was derived from a human donor with alopecia areata. The chain employs TRBV20-1 and TRBJ2-4, with no clear D. As DNA, the CDR3 is TGCAGTGTAACAATTGGAAACATTCAGTACTTC. Translating gives CSVTIGNIQYF.